This TCR beta chain was sequenced in a study of early stage breast cancer tumors. Study at large: Samples were sequenced at about 10-fold average coverage. Whole-study results and caveats: Unsorted bulk genomic DNA sequencing lacked pairing and functional marker data. Compared with adjacent normal breast tissue, tumors showed 2 to 3-fold greater T cell density and higher clonality. Commonly generated sequences made up most enriched TCRB sequences shared between patients.

The protocol was immunoSEQ multiplex PCR, while the TCRdb copy is restricted to in-frame clones and leaves out a portion. Found here are approximately 39,000 clones, approximately 69% of them singletons; the top ten hold roughly 7%. Between the trimmed V and J ends, which lost 1 base and 3 bases, there was a span of 16 bases. This CDR3 is built from 17 residues. Germline V gene lookup returns CDR1 MGHRA and CDR2 YSYEKL. Concerning this clone: The antigen is undetermined.

The TCR comes from a person between 55 and 69 years old with breast cancer. The sequencing input was blood. The rearrangement links TRBV4-1 to TRBJ1-3; D is perhaps TRBD1 (6 bases). The CDR3 DNA reads as TGCGCCAGCAGCCAAGGGGCACAGGGAGGCCGTGGAAACACCATATATTTT. This gives the protein CASSQGAQGGRGNTIYF.